This entry lists 31 T cell receptor beta chains sequenced from one sample in a study of CD8+ T cells in alopecia areata. The sequencing template was cDNA reverse transcribed from extracted RNA. TCRdb keeps only in-frame clones here, not all; method: immunoSEQ multiplex PCR. The table lists 120,000 to 150,000 clones, around 86% of them singletons. As to treatment: oral pan-JAK inhibitor, 5-10 mg twice daily. Sequences were derived from CD8+ T cells sorted from blood, sampled at week 4, from a patient treated with tofacitinib. The receptors were gathered from a human donor with alopecia areata.

This chain connects TRBV7-9 to TRBJ1-2; maybe TRBD1 (5 bases). The V end lost 5 bases, the J end lost 4 bases, and 11 bases lay between the germline ends. The CDR3 covers 13 residues. Germline CDR1 and CDR2: SEHNR and FQNEAQ (reference sequence). In DNA, the CDR3 is TGTGCCAGCAGCGCCCGGGACGGCTATGGCTACACCTTC. Protein: CASSARDGYGYTF.

The rearrangement links TRBV19 to TRBJ1-6; D is uncertain. Per germline, CDR1 LNHDA and CDR2 SQIVND (reference sequence). V dropped 0 bases and J dropped 7 bases, with 13 bases sitting between them. The CDR3 runs to 16 residues. The CDR3, as DNA: TGTGCCAGTAGTATAGATCATTGGCAGGAGAATTCACCCCTCCACTTT. It encodes CASSIDHWQENSPLHF.

The chain carries TRBV7-6 and TRBJ2-7; D perhaps matches TRBD1 (5 bases). V was shortened by 5 bases and J by 0 bases, with 11 bases between the two germline ends. Germline assignment: CDR1 SGHVS and CDR2 FNYEAQ. The CDR3 runs 14 residues. CDR3 nucleotides: TGTGCCAGCAGCCCTAGACAGTCCTCCTACGAGCAGTACTTC. Translating it yields CASSPRQSSYEQYF. Full variable domain (remainder filled in from reference TRBV7-6 and TRBJ2-7): GAGVSQSPRYKVTKRGQDVALRCDPISGHVSLYWYRQALGQGPEFLTYFNYEAQQDKSGLPNDRFSAERPEGSISTLTIQRTEQRDSAMYRCASSPRQSSYEQYFGPGTRLTVT.

V usage is TRBV19 and J usage is TRBJ1-5, with TRBD1 matching over 10 bases. V trimming: 6 bases; J trimming: 7 bases; junction bases outside the gene matches: 15. Per germline, CDR1 LNHDA and CDR2 SQIVND (reference sequence). The CDR3 sequence is 17 residues long. CDR3 nucleotides: TGTGCCAGTAGCAAGCTTTCCCCGGGACAGGGGCACCAGCCCCAGCATTTT. Amino acids: CASSKLSPGQGHQPQHF.

This clone was observed a single time. Other DNA sequences in this specimen translate into the identical CDR3. The genes are TRBV5-1 and TRBJ2-1; 15 bases are shared with TRBD2. The V segment lost 4 bases and the J segment 2 bases; nucleotides outside the gene matches: 7. Germline lookup yields CDR1 SGHRS and CDR2 YFSETQ. The CDR3 is 18 residues long. CDR3 in amino acids: CASSMAGLAGGPYNEQFF. CDR3 in DNA: TGCGCCAGCAGCATGGCGGGACTAGCGGGAGGCCCCTACAATGAGCAGTTCTTC.

This chain links TRBV28 with TRBJ2-3; D gene unclear. Germline-derived CDR1 and CDR2 are MDHEN and SYDVKM. Trimming shortened V by 4 bases and J by 1 base, and 12 bases separated the two germline ends. The CDR3 runs 15 residues. The CDR3 DNA sequence: TGTGCCAGCAGTTACCAGAAGTTCGGCACAGATACGCAGTATTTT. This codes for CASSYQKFGTDTQYF. The whole variable domain, remainder taken from reference TRBV28 and TRBJ2-3, is DVKVTQSSRYLVKRTGEKVFLECVQDMDHENMFWYRQDPGLGLRLIYFSYDVKMKEKGDIPEGYSVSREKKERFSLILESASTNQTSMYLCASSYQKFGTDTQYFGPGTRLTVL.

The chain employs TRBV29-1 and TRBJ2-6; D possibly corresponds to TRBD1 (6 bases). Germline CDR1 and CDR2: SQVTM and ANQGSEA. The CDR3 loop spans 12 amino acids. Trimming took 7 bases from V and 4 from J, leaving 8 bases between them. CDR3 residues: CSAGQGANVLTF. As DNA, the CDR3 is TGCAGCGCTGGACAGGGGGCCAACGTCCTGACTTTC. Using reference TRBV29-1 and TRBJ2-6 for the parts outside the CDR3, the full variable domain is SAVISQKPSRDICQRGTSLTIQCQVDSQVTMMFWYRQQPGQSLTLIATANQGSEATYESGFVIDKFPISRPNLTFSTLTVSNMSPEDSSIYLCSAGQGANVLTFGAGSRLTVL.

The rearrangement joins TRBV10-2 to TRBJ2-2, with D possibly TRBD1 on 6 matching bases. The V gene lost 0 bases and the J gene lost 8 bases, with 7 bases spanning the gap. The CDR3 length is 13 residues. Germline V gives CDR1 WSHSY, CDR2 SAAADI. The DNA of the CDR3 is TGCGCCAGCAGTGAGTCCGGGACAGGGGAGCTGTTTTTT. Translating it yields CASSESGTGELFF.

The chain combines TRBV7-6 with TRBJ2-7; 7 bases agree with TRBD2. CDR1 and CDR2 (germline): SGHVS, FNYEAQ. Trimming at V came to 2 bases and at J to 2 bases, leaving 3 bases not matched to a gene. The CDR3 runs 14 residues. In nucleotides, the CDR3 is TGTGCCAGCAGCTTAAGCGGGACCGCCTACGAGCAGTACTTC. This translates into CASSLSGTAYEQYF. Filled out from reference TRBV7-6 and TRBJ2-7, the complete variable domain reads GAGVSQSPRYKVTKRGQDVALRCDPISGHVSLYWYRQALGQGPEFLTYFNYEAQQDKSGLPNDRFSAERPEGSISTLTIQRTEQRDSAMYRCASSLSGTAYEQYFGPGTRLTVT.

CDR3 bases: TGTGCCAGCAGCTTGACAGGGAACAGCGAGCAGTACTTC. This gives the protein CASSLTGNSEQYF. The chain uses TRBV27 and TRBJ2-7; 7 bases align to TRBD1. This CDR3 is 13 amino acids long. Germline assignment: CDR1 MNHEY and CDR2 SMNVEV (reference sequence). V lost 6 bases to trimming and J lost 6 bases; unmatched junction nucleotides: 8.

This clone has a handful of counts. The rearrangement joins TRBV7-9 to TRBJ2-7; TRBD2 might be the D (6 bases). V was trimmed by 5 bases and J by 3 bases, leaving 8 bases between them. Germline values: CDR1 SEHNR, CDR2 FQNEAQ (reference sequence). The CDR3 extends over 12 amino acids. Here the CDR3 DNA reads TGTGCCAGCAGCGCCGGGGGCTACGAGCAGTACTTC. Protein: CASSAGGYEQYF.

The chain carries TRBV15 and TRBJ1-3; D is unclear. This CDR3 contains 15 residues. Germline V gene lookup returns CDR1 LNHNV and CDR2 YYDKDF (reference sequence). V lost 3 bases to trimming and J lost 1 base, with 10 bases between them. The DNA for the CDR3 is TGTGCCACCAGCAGCCCTGGACGGTCTGGAAACACCATATATTTT. Translating it yields CATSSPGRSGNTIYF. Full variable domain (outside the CDR3, taken from reference TRBV15 and TRBJ1-3): DAMVIQNPRYQVTQFGKPVTLSCSQTLNHNVMYWYQQKSSQAPKLLFHYYDKDFNNEADTPDNFQSRRPNTSFCFLDIRSPGLGDTAMYLCATSSPGRSGNTIYFGEGSWLTVV.

The CDR3 protein is CASSLLAGADNEQFF. The CDR3 DNA reads TGCGCCAGCAGCCTACTAGCGGGCGCTGACAATGAGCAGTTCTTC. V is TRBV5-1 and J is TRBJ2-1; 9 bases are shared with TRBD2. CDR3 length: 15 residues. With 4 bases clipped from V and 5 bases from J, the junction kept 7 bases outside the gene matches. Germline loops: CDR1 SGHRS, CDR2 YFSETQ.

The V gene is TRBV27, the J gene TRBJ2-3, with D possibly TRBD1 on 6 matching bases. Germline V gene lookup returns CDR1 MNHEY and CDR2 SMNVEV (reference sequence). V was pared by 1 base and J by 3 bases, with 11 bases between. The CDR3 runs 15 residues. The CDR3 nucleotides are TGTGCCAGCAGTTTATTGGTACAGGGAACAGATACGCAGTATTTT. Encoded protein: CASSLLVQGTDTQYF.

This clone was counted once. This sequence joins TRBV7-9 and TRBJ2-3; D gene unclear. Trimming took off 8 bases at V and 6 bases at J, with 9 bases between the two ends. CDR1 and CDR2 from the germline V gene are SEHNR and FQNEAQ (reference sequence). This CDR3 region has 11 residues. CDR3 DNA: TGTGCCAGCCTAAATCTTGATACGCAGTATTTT. It specifies CASLNLDTQYF. Supplemented by reference TRBV7-9 and TRBJ2-3, the full variable domain reads DTGVSQNPRHKITKRGQNVTFRCDPISEHNRLYWYRQTLGQGPEFLTYFQNEAQLEKSRLLSDRFSAERPKGSFSTLEIQRTEQGDSAMYLCASLNLDTQYFGPGTRLTVL.

V gene TRBV11-1 combines with J gene TRBJ1-2; no definite D call. CDR3 length: 14 residues. The germline gives CDR1 SGHAT, CDR2 FQDESV (reference sequence). The ends were cut back, 5 bases at V and 1 base at J, with 11 bases in the middle. The CDR3 DNA is TGTGCCAGCAGCGGGCCCGCACGTAACTATGGCTACACCTTC. Protein: CASSGPARNYGYTF.

A few counts support this clone. This chain connects TRBV18 to TRBJ2-5; D unclear. Trimming removed 2 bases from V and 1 base from J, with 17 bases in between. CDR1 KGHSH and CDR2 LQKENI come from the germline V gene. The CDR3 is 17 residues long. CDR3 region: CASSPTLAEASQETQYF. As DNA, the CDR3 is TGTGCCAGCTCACCAACGTTGGCAGAGGCTTCCCAAGAGACCCAGTACTTC.

The V call is TRBV5-1, the J call TRBJ1-1, with D perhaps TRBD1 (5 bases). The CDR3 has 15 amino acids. The V end was cut by 3 bases, the J end by 4 bases, with 16 bases between. CDR1 and CDR2 from the germline V gene are SGHRS and YFSETQ. The chain's CDR3 is CASSSTEGDGTEAFF. The CDR3 coding sequence is TGCGCCAGCAGCTCGACAGAAGGGGATGGCACTGAAGCTTTCTTT. The whole variable domain, filled in from reference TRBV5-1 and TRBJ1-1, reads KAGVTQTPRYLIKTRGQQVTLSCSPISGHRSVSWYQQTPGQGLQFLFEYFSETQRNKGNFPGRFSGRQFSNSRSEMNVSTLELGDSALYLCASSSTEGDGTEAFFGQGTRLTVV.

V gene TRBV13 combines with J gene TRBJ2-6; D unclear. This CDR3 contains 14 residues. V lost 6 bases and J lost 0, with 6 bases in between. Germline loops: CDR1 PRHDT, CDR2 FYEKMQ (reference sequence). The CDR3 is CASSHLSGANVLTF. The CDR3 DNA sequence: TGTGCCAGCAGTCATCTCTCTGGGGCCAACGTCCTGACTTTC.

This chain uses TRBV2 with TRBJ1-2, with D perhaps TRBD1 (5 bases). CDR1 is SNHLY and CDR2 is FYNNEI in the germline V gene. The CDR3 loop spans 14 amino acids. V was shortened by 3 bases and J by 8 bases, with 16 bases between the two germline ends. The DNA of the CDR3 is TGTGCCAGCAGTGATCCGGGACGGGTACTAGGCTACACCTTC. Translated: CASSDPGRVLGYTF.

The V call is TRBV7-2, the J call TRBJ2-7; D may be TRBD2 (5 bases). The CDR3 has 15 amino acids. Trimming cost V 1 base and J 3 bases, with 13 bases left between them. CDR1 SGHTA and CDR2 FQGNSA come from the germline V gene. The CDR3 region has the DNA TGTGCCAGCAGCTTAGACTCGGACTCCTTCTACGAGCAGTACTTC. It translates to CASSLDSDSFYEQYF.

This rearrangement joins TRBV7-3 to TRBJ1-1, with D tentatively TRBD1 (6 bases). V dropped 0 bases and J dropped 11 bases, with 22 bases sitting between them. The germline CDR1 and CDR2 sequences are SGHTA and FQGTGA. The CDR3 loop spans 16 amino acids. DNA of the CDR3: TGTGCCAGCAGCTTAACCGGGGGCGCCGAAGGATGTAAGGCTTTCTTT. Translated, it gives CASSLTGGAEGCKAFF.

In DNA form, the CDR3 reads TGTGCCAGTAGTACCGGGGGCGAGGGAAGGGAAGAGACCCAGTACTTC. It yields the protein CASSTGGEGREETQYF. This chain connects TRBV19 to TRBJ2-5; TRBD1 or TRBD2 may be the D gene (6 bases each). This CDR3 spans 16 amino acids. V was trimmed by 4 bases and J by 3 bases, leaving 18 bases between them. Germline-derived CDR1 and CDR2 are LNHDA and SQIVND (reference sequence).

The V and J genes are TRBV14 and TRBJ1-1, with 10 bases fitting TRBD1. This CDR3 contains 16 residues. CDR1 SGHDN and CDR2 FVKESK come from the germline V gene. V gave up 0 bases and J gave up 0 bases; unmatched junction bases: 1. CDR3 residues: CASSQEDRGMNTEAFF. The CDR3 DNA follows: TGTGCCAGCAGCCAAGAGGACAGGGGGATGAACACTGAAGCTTTCTTT.

The genes are TRBV15 and TRBJ2-2; the D is unclear. CDR1 and CDR2 from the germline V gene are LNHNV and YYDKDF (reference sequence). CDR3 length: 14 amino acids. Between the trimmed V and J ends, which lost 3 bases and 5 bases, there was a span of 10 bases. CDR3 coding DNA: TGTGCCACCAGCAGTGTAAGGCCGACCGGGGAGCTGTTTTTT. Translating it yields CATSSVRPTGELFF.

The V gene is TRBV27, the J gene TRBJ2-7, with D perhaps TRBD1 or TRBD2 (5 bases each). V lost 8 bases, J lost 7 bases, and 18 bases lay in between. Germline-derived CDR1 and CDR2 are MNHEY and SMNVEV (reference sequence). The CDR3 sequence is 13 residues long. The CDR3 spells CASYGAAPREQYF. The CDR3 nucleotides read TGTGCCAGCTACGGGGCTGCCCCGCGGGAGCAGTACTTC.

This clone has a handful of counts. Additional DNA sequences in this sample encode the identical CDR3. CDR3 DNA: TGTGCCAGTAGCGGAGGAGGTGACTACAATGAGCAGTTCTTC. Residues: CASSGGGDYNEQFF. The V gene is TRBV19, the J gene TRBJ2-1, with TRBD2 as a possible D gene (5 bases). Germline V gives CDR1 LNHDA, CDR2 SQIVND (reference sequence). The CDR3 sequence is 14 residues long. Trimming pared 6 bases from V and 3 bases from J, leaving 12 bases between.

This chain connects TRBV13 to TRBJ1-2; D not certain. The CDR3 sequence is 14 residues long. Germline V CDR1 and CDR2: PRHDT, FYEKMQ (reference sequence). The V gene lost 0 bases and the J gene lost 6 bases, with 11 bases spanning the gap. The CDR3 nucleotides are TGTGCCAGCAGCTTAGGAAGAGTCCTTGATGGCTACACCTTC. This translates into CASSLGRVLDGYTF.

The V and J genes are TRBV7-8 and TRBJ2-3, with D possibly TRBD2 on 6 matching bases. Trimming removed 7 bases at V and 0 bases at J, with 14 bases between. The germline V gene encodes CDR1 SGHVS and CDR2 FQNEAQ. CDR3 length: 15 amino acids. This CDR3 is CASILSGPSTDTQYF. In nucleotides, the CDR3 is TGTGCCAGCATCCTTAGCGGCCCAAGCACAGATACGCAGTATTTT.

V and J are TRBV9 and TRBJ2-5; TRBD1 matches at 10 bases. Looked up from germline, CDR1 is SGDLS and CDR2 is YYNGEE. Germline trimming cut 3 bases from V and 4 bases from J; bases unmatched to any gene: 6. The CDR3 covers 15 residues. The CDR3 loop reads CASSDDRGPGETQYF. DNA of the CDR3: TGTGCCAGCAGCGACGACAGGGGGCCCGGAGAGACCCAGTACTTC.

The DNA for the CDR3 is TGCAGCGTTGGGGCCCGGGACAGACCTCAAGATACGCAGTATTTT. Translating it yields CSVGARDRPQDTQYF. The chain couples TRBV29-1 to TRBJ2-3; 7 nucleotides align to TRBD1. Germline assignment: CDR1 SQVTM and CDR2 ANQGSEA. The V segment lost 4 bases and the J segment 5 bases; nucleotides outside the gene matches: 12. The CDR3 has 15 amino acids.